This TCR beta chain was documented in a study of T cell responses to AZD1222 COVID-19 vaccine (dated by TCRdb to the early 2020s). Background on the whole study: TCR sequencing was performed for fewer than 250 trial participants, of whom about 200 were given two doses of AZD1222 and 26 were given two doses of MenACWY control vaccine. Enrollment into the trials was organized by age into subgroups of 18-55, 56-69 and 70-plus years, and those subgroups contained approximately 160, 26 and 62 TCR-sequenced participants, respectively. General study outcomes and caveats: A significant rise in spike-specific TCR breadth and depth was observed after two AZD1222 doses relative to day 0 and relative to MenACWY recipients. No day 14 peak-response samples were available, so repertoires were characterized only after the peak T cell response. Conclusions about previously exposed vaccinees were limited because only six AZD1222 recipients were SARS-CoV-2 seropositive at baseline. Participants were mostly white British and included more females than males, and it was suggested by the authors that clonal diversity may have been underestimated. In the small 56-69-year group, the increase in depth fell short of significance, most likely because of low power. Nearly half of unique spike-specific TCRs reportedly recognized epitopes outside regions mutated in the B.1.351 and B.1.1.7 variants. CD4 TCRs associated with the vaccine covered the entire spike protein, and the dominant responses were in regions 160-218 and 743-854.

Points on this clone: Its antigen remains unidentified. Base qualities are missing; no much larger clone stands one base away.

The sample's time point, from its label and the paper: about 28 days (+/-7) after the second vaccine dose. The sample's treatment or condition, from its label and the paper: meningococcal conjugate vaccine given as trial control. Vaccinee samples were obtained from the UK trials COV001 and COV002, which included a single-blind randomized controlled phase 2/3 trial of AZD1222 (ChAdOx1 nCoV-19) in healthy adults. For TCRbeta chain sequencing, PBMC samples were collected from trial participants at day 0 and at day 28 after the second dose. The CDR3 has 15 amino acids, counting the end cysteine and phenylalanine. Just the 45-base CDR3 DNA is kept, in frame starting at base 1. Relative to germline, V is missing 5 bases and J is missing 5 bases, with 11 bases of the junction outside any gene match. The germline V gene encodes CDR1 MDHEN and CDR2 SYDVKM. The CDR3 regions of human TCRbeta chains were analyzed by immunosequencing. In the authors' own workflow: Repertoire TCRs were matched against a reference library of SARS-CoV-2-specific TCRs generated with the MIRA antigen-specificity platform. Breadth was defined as the fraction of unique TCRs that were SARS-CoV-2-associated. Depth was defined as the fraction of total T cells that were SARS-CoV-2-associated. Using the MIRA data, each spike-specific TCR was mapped to the spike region that the TCR reacts to and placed in a CD4 or CD8 class. Log10-transformed breadth and depth values were compared by one-way ANOVA with Sidak's multiple comparisons tests. What TCRdb holds here is the immuneACCESS table cut down to in-frame rearrangements. Part of the clones is not present; checked against another copy, under half of the missing clones reflect an unresolved V gene, and the others are unexplained. Clonal size and the V and J genes are those of that table, whereas D and trimming came from the DNA. In this sample the table shows some 110,000 clones, around nine tenths of which occur a single time. Clones ranked in the top ten supply 3.3% of the sample.

The chain is encoded by TRBV28 joined to TRBJ1-2; TRBD1 aligns with 7 central bases. The material was peripheral blood, obtained 28 days after the second dose of the MenACWY control vaccine. This clonotype was obtained from an adult who received the MenACWY meningococcal vaccine as a control. CDR3 sequence: CASSPSRQGGYGYTF. The bases are TGTGCCAGCAGTCCCTCTCGACAGGGCGGATATGGCTACACCTTC.